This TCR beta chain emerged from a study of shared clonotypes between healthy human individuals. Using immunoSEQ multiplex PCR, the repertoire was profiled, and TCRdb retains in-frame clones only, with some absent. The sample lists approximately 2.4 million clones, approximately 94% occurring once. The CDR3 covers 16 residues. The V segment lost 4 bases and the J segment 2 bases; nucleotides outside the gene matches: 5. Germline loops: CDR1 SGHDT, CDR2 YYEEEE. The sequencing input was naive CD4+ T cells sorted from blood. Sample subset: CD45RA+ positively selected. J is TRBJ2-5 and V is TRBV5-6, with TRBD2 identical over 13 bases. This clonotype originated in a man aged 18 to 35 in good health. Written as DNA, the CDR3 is TGTGCCAGCAGCCCCCGGACTAGCGGGAGACAAGAGACCCAGTACTTC. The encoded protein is CASSPRTSGRQETQYF.